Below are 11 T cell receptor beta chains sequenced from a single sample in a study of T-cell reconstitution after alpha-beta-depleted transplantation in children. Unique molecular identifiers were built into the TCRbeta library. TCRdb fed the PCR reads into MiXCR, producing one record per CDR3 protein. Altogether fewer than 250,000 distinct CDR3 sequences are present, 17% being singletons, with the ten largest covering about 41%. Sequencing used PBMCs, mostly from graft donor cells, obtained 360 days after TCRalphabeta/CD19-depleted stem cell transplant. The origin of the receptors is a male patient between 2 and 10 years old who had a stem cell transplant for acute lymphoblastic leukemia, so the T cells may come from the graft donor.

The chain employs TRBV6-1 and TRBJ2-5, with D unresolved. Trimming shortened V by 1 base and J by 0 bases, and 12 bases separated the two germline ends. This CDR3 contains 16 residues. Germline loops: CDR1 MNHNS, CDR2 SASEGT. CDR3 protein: CASSEETAEYQETQYF. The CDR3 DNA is TGTGCCAGCAGTGAAGAAACAGCCGAGTACCAAGAGACCCAGTACTTC.

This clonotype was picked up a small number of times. CDR3 DNA: TGCGCCAGCAGCCAAGATCCATTAACCTACGAGCAGTACTTC. As protein: CASSQDPLTYEQYF. J is TRBJ2-7 and V is TRBV4-1; the D is unclear. The CDR3 runs to 14 residues. V was trimmed by 0 bases and J by 2 bases, leaving 8 bases between them. Germline CDR1 is MGHRA and CDR2 is YSYEKL.

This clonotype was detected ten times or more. DNA of the CDR3: TGCAGCGTTGTGAGGACAAGGGACAATGAGCAGTTCTTC. Translation: CSVVRTRDNEQFF. The chain is built from TRBV29-1 and TRBJ2-1; D might be TRBD1 (5 bases). The CDR3 is 13 residues long. Germline V gene data show CDR1 as SQVTM and CDR2 as ANQGSEA. V gave up 4 bases and J gave up 5 bases, with 12 bases separating them.

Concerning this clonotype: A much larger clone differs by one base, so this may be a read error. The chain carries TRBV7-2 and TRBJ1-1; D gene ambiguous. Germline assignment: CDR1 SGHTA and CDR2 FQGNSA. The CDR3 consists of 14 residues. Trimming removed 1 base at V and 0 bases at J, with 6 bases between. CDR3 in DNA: TGTGCCAGCAGCTTAGATGGGGTGAACACTGAAGCTTTCTTT. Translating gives CASSLDGVNTEAFF.

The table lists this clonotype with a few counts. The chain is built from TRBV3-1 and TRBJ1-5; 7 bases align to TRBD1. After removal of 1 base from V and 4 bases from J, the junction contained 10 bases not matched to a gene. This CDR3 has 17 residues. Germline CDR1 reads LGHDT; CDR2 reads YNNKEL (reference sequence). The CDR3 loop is CASSQGISDRKNQPQHF. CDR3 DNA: TGTGCCAGCAGCCAAGGTATCTCGGACAGGAAGAATCAGCCCCAGCATTTT.

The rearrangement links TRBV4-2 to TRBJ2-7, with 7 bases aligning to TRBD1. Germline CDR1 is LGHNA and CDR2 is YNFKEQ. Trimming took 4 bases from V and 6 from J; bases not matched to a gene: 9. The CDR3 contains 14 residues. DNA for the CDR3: TGTGCCAGCAGCCCCGGGACAGCCTTGAGCGAGCAGTACTTC. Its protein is CASSPGTALSEQYF.

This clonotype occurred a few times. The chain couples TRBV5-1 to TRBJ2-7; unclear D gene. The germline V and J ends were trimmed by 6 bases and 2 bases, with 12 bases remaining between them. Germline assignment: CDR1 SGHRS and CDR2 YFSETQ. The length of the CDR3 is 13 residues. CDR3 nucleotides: TGCGCCAGCACGACCGTGTTTCCCTACGAGCAGTACTTC. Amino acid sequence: CASTTVFPYEQYF.

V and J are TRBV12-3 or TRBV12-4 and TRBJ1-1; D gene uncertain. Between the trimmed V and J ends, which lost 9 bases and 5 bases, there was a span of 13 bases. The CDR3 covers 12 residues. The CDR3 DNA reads TGTGCCAGTACCTCCGGGTGGACTGAAGCTTTCTTT. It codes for CASTSGWTEAFF.

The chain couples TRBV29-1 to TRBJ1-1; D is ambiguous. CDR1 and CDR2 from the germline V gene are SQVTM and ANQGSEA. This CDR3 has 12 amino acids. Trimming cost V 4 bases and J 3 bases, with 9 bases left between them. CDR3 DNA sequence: TGCAGCGTTGTGGTAGGGCACACTGAAGCTTTCTTT. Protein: CSVVVGHTEAFF.

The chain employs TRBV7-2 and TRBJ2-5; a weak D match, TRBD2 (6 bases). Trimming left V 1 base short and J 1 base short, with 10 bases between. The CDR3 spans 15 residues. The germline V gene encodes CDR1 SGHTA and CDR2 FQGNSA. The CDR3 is CASSLVRGGQETQYF. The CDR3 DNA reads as TGTGCCAGCAGCTTAGTCCGGGGAGGCCAAGAGACCCAGTACTTC.

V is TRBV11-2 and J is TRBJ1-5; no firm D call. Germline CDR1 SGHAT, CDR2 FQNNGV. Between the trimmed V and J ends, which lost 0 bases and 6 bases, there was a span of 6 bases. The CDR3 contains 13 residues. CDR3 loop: CASSLDRSQPQHF. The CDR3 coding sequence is TGTGCCAGCAGCTTAGATCGAAGTCAGCCCCAGCATTTT.